This T cell receptor (beta chain) is from a study of response to subunit inactivated influenza vaccine. Notes on the study in general: Each seasonal flu vaccination may recruit only limited new T cells, authors suggested.

This clonotype occurred a few times. Its target is unknown. TCRdb re-called the RT-PCR reads with MiXCR, one entry per CDR3 protein. The data contain 860,000 or so distinct CDR3 sequences, around 20% of them singletons. This specimen was PBMCs from blood, taken 4 to 6 days after vaccination. This clonotype was sampled from a man aged 45-65 years who received an inactivated influenza vaccine.

CDR3 loop: CASSLAVIQADTQYF. The CDR3 DNA sequence: TGTGCCAGCAGCTTAGCGGTCATCCAGGCAGATACGCAGTATTTT. The chain links TRBV7-2 to TRBJ2-3; D is undetermined. The length of the CDR3 is 15 residues. Germline values: CDR1 SGHTA, CDR2 FQGNSA. Trimming stripped 0 bases from V and 4 bases from J, with 11 bases between.